This T cell receptor (beta chain) was sequenced in a study of blood T cell repertoires in COVID-19 (dated by TCRdb to 2020 to 2021). Turning to the overall study: The collaborator samples originated in the United States, Italy and Spain and spanned the acute and convalescent phases of COVID-19. The material from the prospective study consisted of cDNA or gDNA derived from T cells, B-cell-depleted T cells, or PBMCs. Deeply sampled blood TCRbeta repertoires from subjects exposed to, actively infected with, or recovered from COVID-19 were included in the dataset. The repertoires were released in a freely available public database meant as a resource for research on the immune response to SARS-CoV-2. The samples were drawn from two sources: the first 160 participants of the ongoing ImmuneRACE study, and 950 to 1,500 subjects contributed by 6 global collaborators. Sample metadata almost always included a de-identified subject ID, COVID-19 status, age in years and sex. HLA class I and class II types, where available, came from metadata supplied by the sample provider rather than from assay-based typing. The investigation overall reported the following: Clinical and demographic metadata were provided uncurated, with the amount varying by source and participant.

TCRbeta CDR3 regions were amplified from genomic DNA by means of the immunoSEQ Assay, a bias-controlled multiplex PCR. As for the authors' bioinformatics: Within the assay, amplification of reference gene primers was used to estimate how many nucleated cells each sample contained. Sequence reads were collapsed and filtered to measure the absolute abundance of every unique TCRbeta CDR3 rearrangement. Productive Simpson clonality was computed per sample as the square root of Simpson's diversity index over productive rearrangements. TCRdb carries this immuneACCESS record with in-frame sequences only. Its versions omit some clonotypes, under half of them owing to an unresolved V gene in the studies checked, with the rest unexplained. The V and J calls and clone size are taken from that table; D and trimming were inferred from the DNA. This sample comprises some 250,000 clones, about nine tenths of them detected only once. 1.2% of the sample is held by the ten biggest clonotypes.

Via the germline V gene (reference sequence), CDR1 is PRHDT and CDR2 FYEKMQ. V loses 5 bases at its end and J loses 1 base; junction bases beyond the gene matches: 11. Including the terminal cysteine and phenylalanine, the CDR3 comprises 17 residues. Of the read, only the CDR3 DNA is kept; its 51 bases are in frame from base 1. Participants in the prospective study were enrolled through a virtual design, were aged about 18 to 100 years, and lived in roughly 24 United States geographic areas. In the prospective study, cohorts were assigned on the basis of participant-reported clinical history obtained from a screening survey and a study questionnaire. In the prospective study, mobile phlebotomists collected whole blood, serum and a nasopharyngeal or oropharyngeal swab from each participant. Participants in the prospective study had the option to provide additional blood draws and questionnaires over a roughly 2-month period. Blood samples from the prospective study were shipped frozen or at room temperature prior to DNA extraction.

This clone was detected only once. Its antigen has not been determined. The sample holds no much larger clone one base away, and base qualities are not on file. The origin of this receptor is a human donor in a cohort exposed to, infected with or recovered from COVID-19 (not recorded which). The donor label of this sample is uncertain. The sequencing input was PBMCs or T cells enriched from blood (not recorded which). The sequence joins TRBV13 to TRBJ2-3, and TRBD2 aligns with 8 junction nucleotides. The DNA sequence is TGTGCCAGCAGCCGTTTCGGGGGGGGGCCCGGCACAGATACGCAGTATTTT. This gives the protein CASSRFGGGPGTDTQYF.